One sample yielded the 7 T cell receptor beta chains listed below, sequenced in a study of blood T cell repertoires in COVID-19. Sequenced by immunoSEQ multiplex PCR; TCRdb stores in-frame clones only, minus some. The sample lists about 140,000 clones, roughly 80% occurring once. The sequenced material came from PBMCs or T cells enriched from blood (not recorded which). All receptors derive from a woman aged 18 to 35 who had been exposed to COVID-19.

This clone was picked up one time. The chain employs TRBV19 and TRBJ1-4, with TRBD1 as a possible D gene (6 bases). CDR1 is LNHDA and CDR2 is SQIVND in the germline V gene (reference sequence). The ends were cut back, 5 bases at V and 0 bases at J, with 16 bases in the middle. The CDR3 extends over 17 amino acids. Here the CDR3 DNA reads TGTGCCAGTAGTGCTGGGGGCGGATTAGCAACTAATGAAAAACTGTTTTTT. Its protein product is CASSAGGGLATNEKLFF.

This chain uses TRBV6-5 with TRBJ2-1; 7 nucleotides align to TRBD2. This CDR3 has 15 amino acids. V was pared by 4 bases and J by 6 bases, with 9 bases of the junction left unmatched. Per the germline V gene, CDR1 is MNHEY and CDR2 is SVGAGI. CDR3 in DNA: TGTGCCAGCAGTTTTTTGTCGGGAGGACTCAATGAGCAGTTCTTC. Protein: CASSFLSGGLNEQFF.

The genes are TRBV5-6 and TRBJ1-3; D unresolved. Germline V CDR1 and CDR2: SGHDT, YYEEEE. The CDR3 extends over 17 amino acids. V was cut by 1 base and J by 4 bases, with 18 bases left in between. CDR3 DNA: TGTGCCAGCAGCTTGCCGCGGGCCCGCCAGACGGGAAACACCATATATTTT. Translating gives CASSLPRARQTGNTIYF.

V usage is TRBV11-2 and J usage is TRBJ2-2; D is unclear. Germline lookup yields CDR1 SGHAT and CDR2 FQNNGV. The V end lost 2 bases, the J end lost 4 bases, and 8 bases lay between the germline ends. This CDR3 is 14 amino acids long. The CDR3 is CASSLILVTGELFF. The CDR3 DNA reads as TGTGCCAGCAGCTTAATCCTCGTCACCGGGGAGCTGTTTTTT.

J is TRBJ2-5 and V is TRBV7-2; 9 bases map to TRBD1. V was clipped by 3 bases and J by 5 bases; unmatched bases: 7. The CDR3 runs to 15 residues. Germline CDR1 is SGHTA and CDR2 is FQGNSA. The chain's CDR3 is CASSFGTGSWETQYF. The CDR3 coding sequence is TGTGCCAGCAGCTTTGGGACAGGGTCTTGGGAGACCCAGTACTTC.

This clone was seen a handful of times. V is TRBV6-2 or TRBV6-3 and J is TRBJ2-3; maybe TRBD1 (6 bases). Germline loops: CDR1 MNHEY, CDR2 SVGEGT. This CDR3 is 16 amino acids long. V dropped 4 bases and J dropped 2 bases, with 16 bases sitting between them. CDR3 amino acids: CASSSPQQGYTDTQYF. CDR3 DNA sequence: TGTGCCAGCAGTTCCCCGCAACAGGGATACACAGATACGCAGTATTTT.

The V call is TRBV15, the J call TRBJ2-2, with 8 bases matching TRBD1. The CDR3 runs 14 residues. V lost 5 bases to trimming and J lost 6 bases; unmatched junction nucleotides: 5. Germline V gene lookup returns CDR1 LNHNV and CDR2 YYDKDF (reference sequence). CDR3: CATSPGQGAGELFF. CDR3 DNA: TGTGCCACCAGCCCCGGACAGGGTGCCGGGGAGCTGTTTTTT. The full variable domain, rest sourced from reference TRBV15 and TRBJ2-2, is DAMVIQNPRYQVTQFGKPVTLSCSQTLNHNVMYWYQQKSSQAPKLLFHYYDKDFNNEADTPDNFQSRRPNTSFCFLDIRSPGLGDTAMYLCATSPGQGAGELFFGEGSRLTVL.